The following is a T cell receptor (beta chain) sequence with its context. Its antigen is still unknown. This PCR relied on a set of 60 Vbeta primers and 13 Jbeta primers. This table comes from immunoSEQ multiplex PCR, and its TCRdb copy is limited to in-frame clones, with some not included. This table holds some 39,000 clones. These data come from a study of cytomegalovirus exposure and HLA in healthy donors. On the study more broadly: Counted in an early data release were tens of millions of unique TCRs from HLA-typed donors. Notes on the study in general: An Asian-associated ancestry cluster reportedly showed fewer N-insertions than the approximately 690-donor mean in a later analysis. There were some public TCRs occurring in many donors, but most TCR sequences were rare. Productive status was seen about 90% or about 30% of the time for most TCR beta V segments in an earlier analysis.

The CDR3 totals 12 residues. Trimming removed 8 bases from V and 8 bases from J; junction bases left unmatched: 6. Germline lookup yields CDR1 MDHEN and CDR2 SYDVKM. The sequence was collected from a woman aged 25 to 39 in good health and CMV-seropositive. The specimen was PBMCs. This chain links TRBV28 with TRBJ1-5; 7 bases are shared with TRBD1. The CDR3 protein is CASRQGVEPQHF. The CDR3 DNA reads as TGTGCCAGCCGACAGGGCGTAGAGCCCCAGCATTTT.